The 8 T cell receptor beta chains given below trace back to one sample, sequenced in a study of control samples from healthy donors and cancer patients. Only in-frame clones appear in the TCRdb table, and some are missing; sequencing was by immunoSEQ multiplex PCR. The data contain around 140,000 clones, around 92% of them singletons. Sequencing was done on a sample of blood. Every receptor here comes from a man aged 25 to 40 in good health.

The chain combines TRBV14 with TRBJ2-3, with TRBD2 identical over 7 bases. The CDR3 totals 14 residues. Germline V CDR1 and CDR2: SGHDN, FVKESK. Trimming at V came to 5 bases and at J to 2 bases, leaving 4 bases not matched to a gene. CDR3 amino acids: CASSIRGDTDTQYF. CDR3 nucleotide sequence: TGTGCCAGCAGCATCCGGGGGGACACAGATACGCAGTATTTT.

The rearrangement uses TRBV5-1 and TRBJ1-4, with D possibly being TRBD1 (5 bases). Trimming left V 3 bases short and J 6 bases short, with 15 bases between. CDR1 is SGHRS, CDR2 YFSETQ, per germline. The CDR3 is 15 amino acids. CDR3 DNA sequence: TGCGCCAGCAGCTCCTCAGGGTATTTTGATGAAAAACTGTTTTTT. Translated: CASSSSGYFDEKLFF.

The chain links TRBV27 to TRBJ2-1; 8 bases align to TRBD2. The germline gives CDR1 MNHEY, CDR2 SMNVEV (reference sequence). V lost 3 bases to trimming and J lost 3 bases; unmatched junction nucleotides: 4. The length of the CDR3 is 15 residues. CDR3 DNA sequence: TGTGCCAGCAGTTTCGCGGGGGGCGGCTACAATGAGCAGTTCTTC. Translating it yields CASSFAGGGYNEQFF.

The gene calls are TRBV9 and TRBJ2-1; tentative D call: TRBD2 (6 bases). There are 16 residues in the CDR3. Per germline, CDR1 SGDLS and CDR2 YYNGEE. V dropped 4 bases and J dropped 2 bases, with 16 bases sitting between them. CDR3: CASSPRALAPYNEQFF. CDR3 sequence (DNA): TGTGCCAGCAGCCCTCGAGCACTAGCTCCCTACAATGAGCAGTTCTTC.

The chain combines TRBV9 with TRBJ1-2; D unclear. CDR3 size: 14 residues. The V and J ends lost 6 bases and 2 bases respectively, with 14 bases between them. Germline loops: CDR1 SGDLS, CDR2 YYNGEE. This CDR3 reads CASNTNDGNYGYTF. The CDR3 DNA reads as TGTGCCAGCAACACAAATGACGGGAACTATGGCTACACCTTC.

The chain has TRBV10-2 and TRBJ2-3, with D tentatively TRBD1 (5 bases). CDR1 is WSHSY and CDR2 is SAAADI in the germline V gene. The length of the CDR3 is 14 residues. V was clipped by 3 bases and J by 1 base, with 8 bases between them. The CDR3 DNA follows: TGCGCCAGCAGTGATCAGGGTGGCACAGATACGCAGTATTTT. Its protein is CASSDQGGTDTQYF.

The chain has TRBV18 and TRBJ1-1; no clear D. Trimming shortened V by 2 bases and J by 8 bases, and 18 bases separated the two germline ends. CDR1 and CDR2 from the germline V gene are KGHSH and LQKENI. This CDR3 is built from 15 residues. The CDR3 DNA reads as TGTGCCAGCTCACCAGCCCCTTTTTCTAGAGAGGAAGCTTTCTTT. The encoded protein is CASSPAPFSREEAFF. Based on the CDR3 plus reference TRBV18 and TRBJ1-1, the full variable domain is NAGVMQNPRHLVRRRGQEARLRCSPMKGHSHVYWYRQLPEEGLKFMVYLQKENIIDESGMPKERFSAEFPKEGPSILRIQQVVRGDSAAYFCASSPAPFSREEAFFGQGTRLTVV.

This chain links TRBV28 with TRBJ1-6; D ambiguous. This CDR3 spans 14 amino acids. Between the trimmed V and J ends, which lost 5 bases and 9 bases, there was a span of 14 bases. From germline, CDR1 is MDHEN and CDR2 SYDVKM. The CDR3 here is CASSLGLGSSPLHF. The CDR3, as DNA: TGTGCCAGCAGTCTCGGACTAGGGAGTTCACCCCTCCACTTT.